The clone carrying this T cell receptor (beta chain) was found once. The antigen is undetermined. The data were taken from a study of shared clonotypes between healthy human individuals. The naive CD8 population came from CD45RO-negative cells selected for CCR7, without terminally differentiated effector memory CD45RA+ cells. With 5 bases removed from V and 7 bases from J, the gap between germline ends came to 17 bases. The CDR3 has 15 amino acids. Germline CDR1 SGHNT, CDR2 YENEEA. TCRdb's copy holds only in-frame clones and misses some; the assay was immunoSEQ multiplex PCR. The sample contains 2 million or so clones, about 95% of which appear only once. Study outcomes and limitations: Memory subsets had estimated richness that was generally smaller than that of naive subsets.

The sequenced sample was naive CD8+ T cells sorted from blood. The sequence derives from a young man in good health. V gene TRBV11-3 combines with J gene TRBJ2-2; D is perhaps TRBD1 (6 bases). In DNA form, the CDR3 reads TGTGCCAGCAGCCCCTATACAGGGTCGGACGGGGAGCTGTTTTTT. This codes for CASSPYTGSDGELFF.